This T cell receptor beta chain was profiled in a study of blood T cell repertoires in COVID-19. As for the study in general: The cDNA or gDNA used as material had been derived from T cells, B-cell-depleted T cells, or PBMCs.

J was trimmed by 1 base and V by 3 bases; bases with no gene match: 1. Per germline, CDR1 LNHDA and CDR2 SQIVND (reference sequence). This CDR3 comprises 15 residues. In the original processing: Counts of nucleated cells, estimated from reference gene primer amplification, were obtained. Libraries were prepared by immunoSEQ multiplex PCR; TCRdb keeps only in-frame clonotypes and omits some of them. Clone size and the V and J calls come from that table; the DNA yielded D and trimming. The data hold some 190,000 clones, with 80% to 90% observed a single time. The TCR comes from a man in his fifties or sixties with acute or convalescent COVID-19. Specimen: peripheral blood. The chain carries TRBV19 and TRBJ2-3; 10 nucleotides agree with TRBD1. The CDR3 region is CASSMGTGGTDTQYF. CDR3 in DNA: TGTGCCAGTAGTATGGGGACAGGGGGCACAGATACGCAGTATTTT.